Shown below are 18 T cell receptor beta chains from a single sample sequenced in a study of T-cell memory formation after mild COVID-19. One entry per CDR3 protein, called by TCRdb with MiXCR from the 5' RACE reads. Here the sample spans more than 300,000 distinct CDR3 sequences, approximately 15% being singletons. The sequenced sample consisted of PBMCs or a T cell subset sorted from them (not recorded which). These TCRs come from a man aged 18 to 30 who had mild COVID-19 (a few samples of this study predate the infection). Cell type and time point are not known.

The chain links TRBV7-2 to TRBJ1-1; D remains unclear. V gave up 1 base and J gave up 7 bases, with 13 bases separating them. The CDR3 sequence is 14 residues long. The germline CDR1 and CDR2 sequences are SGHTA and FQGNSA. CDR3 loop: CASSLETTLSEAFF. CDR3 in DNA: TGTGCCAGCAGCTTAGAAACGACCCTTAGTGAAGCTTTCTTT.

The genes are TRBV7-2 and TRBJ2-1, with D hard to call. This CDR3 region has 11 residues. The V end was cut by 5 bases, the J end by 10 bases, with 9 bases between. Germline loops: CDR1 SGHTA, CDR2 FQGNSA. The CDR3 region has the DNA TGTGCCAGCAGCCGTTCAGGCGAGCAGTTCTTC. This gives the protein CASSRSGEQFF.

This clonotype has just a few counts. V usage is TRBV7-2 and J usage is TRBJ2-5, with 12 bases lining up with TRBD1. Germline V lookup: CDR1 SGHTA, CDR2 FQGNSA. The CDR3 has 15 amino acids. V lost 5 bases and J lost 5; bases outside the gene matches: 6. CDR3 DNA sequence: TGTGCCAGCAGCCCAAGGGACAGGGGGCCGGAGACCCAGTACTTC. It translates to CASSPRDRGPETQYF.

This clonotype was found a few times. The rearrangement uses TRBV7-2 and TRBJ1-2, with D perhaps matching TRBD1 (5 bases). CDR3 length equals 15 residues. V lost 5 bases and J lost 1, with 14 bases in between. Germline assignment: CDR1 SGHTA and CDR2 FQGNSA. The CDR3 here is CASSPSPRDNYGYTF. CDR3 coding DNA: TGTGCCAGCAGCCCCTCCCCCAGGGATAACTATGGCTACACCTTC.

This sequence joins TRBV3-1 and TRBJ1-2; 10 bases line up with TRBD1. The CDR3 is 14 amino acids. With 6 bases clipped from V and 2 bases from J, the junction kept 3 bases outside the gene matches. CDR1 is LGHDT and CDR2 is YNNKEL in the germline V gene (reference sequence). The CDR3 loop reads CASSLTGGNYGYTF. The CDR3 region has the DNA TGTGCCAGCAGTTTGACAGGGGGCAACTATGGCTACACCTTC. Full variable domain (rest looked up from reference TRBV3-1 and TRBJ1-2): DTAVSQTPKYLVTQMGNDKSIKCEQNLGHDTMYWYKQDSKKFLKIMFSYNNKELIINETVPNRFSPKSPDKAHLNLHINSLELGDSAVYFCASSLTGGNYGYTFGSGTRLTVV.

The gene calls are TRBV28 and TRBJ2-7; tentative D call: TRBD2 (6 bases). Germline CDR1 MDHEN, CDR2 SYDVKM. The CDR3 spans 12 residues. Trimming removed 3 bases from V and 7 bases from J, with 10 bases in between. The DNA for the CDR3 is TGTGCCAGCAGTTTTGGCGGGATAGAGCAGTACGTC. It codes for CASSFGGIEQYV.

The CDR3 DNA follows: TGTGCCAGCTCACCAGTCGCAAGCTCTGGAAACACCATATATTTT. Protein product: CASSPVASSGNTIYF. J is TRBJ1-3 and V is TRBV18; D unresolved. Germline-derived CDR1 and CDR2 are KGHSH and LQKENI. The CDR3 has 15 residues. V gave up 2 bases and J gave up 0 bases, with 8 bases separating them.

The chain employs TRBV20-1 and TRBJ1-6, with D perhaps TRBD1 (6 bases). The CDR3 consists of 17 residues. V was trimmed by 0 bases and J by 7 bases, leaving 19 bases between them. Germline V gives CDR1 DFQATT, CDR2 SNEGSKA (reference sequence). CDR3 protein: CSARDTQGGGGNSPLHF. CDR3 nucleotides: TGCAGTGCTAGAGATACACAGGGAGGGGGTGGAAATTCACCCCTCCACTTT.

V is TRBV4-1 and J is TRBJ2-3; D may match TRBD1 or TRBD2 (5 bases each). The V end was cut by 4 bases, the J end by 6 bases, with 14 bases between. From germline, CDR1 is MGHRA and CDR2 YSYEKL. The CDR3 consists of 14 residues. In DNA form, the CDR3 reads TGCGCCAGCAGCCGCACGGGGACGCCCGATACGCAGTATTTT. Translating it yields CASSRTGTPDTQYF.

The chain recombines TRBV6-5 with TRBJ2-5; 11 bases map to TRBD2. Germline V gene data show CDR1 as MNHEY and CDR2 as SVGAGI. With 4 bases clipped from V and 3 bases from J, the junction kept 4 bases outside the gene matches. The CDR3 consists of 15 residues. For the CDR3, the DNA is TGTGCCAGCAGTTTTAATAGCGGGGGGGAAGAGACCCAGTACTTC. Its translation is CASSFNSGGEETQYF.

CDR3 sequence: CASSIDRVEQFF. In DNA, the CDR3 is TGTGCCAGTAGTATAGACAGGGTTGAGCAGTTCTTC. The genes are TRBV19 and TRBJ2-1, with D tentatively TRBD1 (5 bases). Germline lookup yields CDR1 LNHDA and CDR2 SQIVND (reference sequence). The CDR3 runs to 12 residues. The ends were cut back, 0 bases at V and 9 bases at J, with 6 bases in the middle.

A few counts support this clonotype. The rearrangement links TRBV24-1 to TRBJ2-1; TRBD2 matches 7 bases. The CDR3 extends over 14 amino acids. With 1 base clipped from V and 7 bases from J, the junction kept 3 bases outside the gene matches. Germline V gene lookup returns CDR1 KGHDR and CDR2 SFDVKD. The CDR3 sequence: CATSDFWGGNEQFF. In nucleotides, the CDR3 is TGTGCCACCAGTGATTTCTGGGGGGGAAATGAGCAGTTCTTC.

The chain couples TRBV6-2 or TRBV6-3 to TRBJ2-2; D not certain. Germline V CDR1 and CDR2: MNHEY, SVGEGT. The CDR3 has 14 residues. V lost 3 bases and J 2 bases, leaving 7 bases between the germline ends. CDR3 DNA: TGTGCCAGCAGTTATATTAGTAACACCGGGGAGCTGTTTTTT. Translated: CASSYISNTGELFF.

This clonotype was seen only a few times. The gene calls are TRBV6-1 and TRBJ2-2, with 11 bases fitting TRBD2. Trimming took 4 bases from V and 6 from J; bases not matched to a gene: 4. Germline V gene sequence: CDR1 MNHNS, CDR2 SASEGT. The CDR3 spans 15 residues. CDR3 nucleotide sequence: TGTGCCAGCAGTGTCGAACTAGCGGGGGCCGGGGAGCTGTTTTTT. Encoded protein: CASSVELAGAGELFF.

This rearrangement joins TRBV20-1 to TRBJ1-6, with D maybe TRBD1 (5 bases). In germline, CDR1 is DFQATT, CDR2 SNEGSKA (reference sequence). V was pared by 3 bases and J by 14 bases, with 14 bases between. The CDR3 loop spans 12 amino acids. The CDR3 loop reads CSARGEPRSLHF. The CDR3 region has the DNA TGCAGTGCTAGGGGGGAGCCCCGCTCCCTCCACTTT.

This chain joins TRBV20-1 and TRBJ2-2; D might be TRBD2 (6 bases). The CDR3 runs 16 residues. Germline CDR1 and CDR2: DFQATT and SNEGSKA (reference sequence). V was pared by 6 bases and J by 7 bases, with 24 bases between. In DNA form, the CDR3 reads TGCAGTGCGGGACCCGGGCGGGGATTAACAGGCGGGGAGCTGTTTTTT. The encoded protein is CSAGPGRGLTGGELFF.

The rearrangement uses TRBV11-1 and TRBJ2-1; 10 nucleotides agree with TRBD2. Germline V gives CDR1 SGHAT, CDR2 FQDESV (reference sequence). V trimming: 3 bases; J trimming: 8 bases; junction bases outside the gene matches: 7. The length of the CDR3 is 15 residues. CDR3 in amino acids: CASSFLSGGVDEQFF. The CDR3 DNA reads as TGTGCCAGCAGCTTTCTAAGCGGGGGGGTGGATGAGCAGTTCTTC.

This rearrangement joins TRBV9 to TRBJ2-2, with D uncertain. This CDR3 is 15 amino acids long. The V gene lost 4 bases and the J gene lost 0 bases, with 10 bases spanning the gap. Germline lookup yields CDR1 SGDLS and CDR2 YYNGEE. The CDR3 is CASSYLHSNTGELFF. Here the CDR3 DNA reads TGTGCCAGCAGCTATTTACACTCGAACACCGGGGAGCTGTTTTTT.